The 22 T cell receptor beta chains listed next were all sequenced from one sample in a study of persistence of HIV-infected CD4 T cells. Cells were stimulated with overlapping HIV-1 Gag 15-mer peptides. CD40L/CD69 double-negative CD45RO-high memory CD4+ T cells were collected. The immunoSEQ assay was version 4, run in survey mode. Sequenced by immunoSEQ multiplex PCR; TCRdb stores in-frame clones only, minus some. The table records about 40,000 clones, about 80% of them present only once. The antigens of these receptors remain unknown. Material: CD4+ T cells sorted from PBMCs after 18-hour stimulation, obtained from a patient who received antiretroviral therapy. The receptors stem from an adult man with HIV who was CMV-seropositive.

The chain has TRBV7-6 and TRBJ1-1, with 8 bases identical to TRBD1. Unmatched junction bases numbered 13, after V lost 6 bases and J lost 4 bases. The CDR3 spans 16 residues. Germline V gene lookup returns CDR1 SGHVS and CDR2 FNYEAQ. The CDR3 reads CASRPQGARFLTEAFF. CDR3 DNA: TGTGCCAGCAGACCCCAGGGGGCGAGATTTCTCACTGAAGCTTTCTTT.

The V gene is TRBV5-1, the J gene TRBJ2-1, with TRBD1 identical over 7 bases. After removal of 4 bases from V and 7 bases from J, the junction contained 8 bases not matched to a gene. The germline CDR1 and CDR2 sequences are SGHRS and YFSETQ. This CDR3 is built from 14 residues. The CDR3 loop reads CASSDRQGRNEQFF. CDR3 nucleotides: TGCGCCAGCAGCGACCGACAGGGCCGAAATGAGCAGTTCTTC.

The CDR3 DNA follows: TGTGCCAGCAGTGAAAAGATTTCAGGGTCGTTCGAGACCCAGTACTTC. Its protein product is CASSEKISGSFETQYF. The chain carries TRBV6-1 and TRBJ2-5; maybe TRBD1 (5 bases). This CDR3 is built from 16 residues. V was clipped by 2 bases and J by 5 bases, with 18 bases between them. In germline, CDR1 is MNHNS, CDR2 SASEGT.

This rearrangement joins TRBV30 to TRBJ1-5; no clear D gene. The CDR3 length is 13 residues. Trimming took 0 bases from V and 1 from J, leaving 4 bases between them. Looked up from germline, CDR1 is GTSNPN and CDR2 is SVGIG (reference sequence). CDR3: CAWSVRSNQPQHF. The CDR3 bases are TGTGCCTGGAGTGTACGCAGCAATCAGCCCCAGCATTTT.

This clone has just a few counts. The rearrangement links TRBV19 to TRBJ2-1; TRBD1 matches 8 bases. J was trimmed by 6 bases and V by 2 bases; bases with no gene match: 9. The CDR3 is 16 residues long. Germline assignment: CDR1 LNHDA and CDR2 SQIVND (reference sequence). The CDR3 DNA sequence: TGTGCCAGTAGTATACAAGGGCAGGGGGCTATCAATGAGCAGTTCTTC. It codes for CASSIQGQGAINEQFF.

The V call is TRBV27, the J call TRBJ2-1; tentatively, D is TRBD1 (7 bases). The ends were cut back, 0 bases at V and 8 bases at J, with 20 bases in the middle. Germline V gene lookup returns CDR1 MNHEY and CDR2 SMNVEV (reference sequence). The length of the CDR3 is 17 residues. The CDR3 DNA reads TGTGCCAGCAGTTTATCTAGGGGGCGGGATACGGGGGATGAGCAGTTCTTC. Its protein product is CASSLSRGRDTGDEQFF.

The rearrangement uses TRBV27 and TRBJ2-1; D uncertain. CDR1 and CDR2 (germline): MNHEY, SMNVEV (reference sequence). CDR3 size: 14 residues. V was cut by 6 bases and J by 4 bases, with 13 bases left in between. Here the CDR3 reads CASSLGSPYNEQFF. CDR3 bases: TGTGCCAGCAGCCTGGGGTCTCCTTACAATGAGCAGTTCTTC.

This clone was found once. The V and J genes are TRBV23-1 and TRBJ1-6, with 7 bases lining up with TRBD1. TRBV23-1 falls under the ORF class, with uncertain function. There are 16 residues in the CDR3. J lost 10 bases, V lost 7 bases, and 16 bases had no gene match. CDR3 sequence reads: CASTSKGAARNSPLHF. CDR3 sequence (DNA): TGCGCCAGCACCTCAAAGGGGGCGGCAAGGAACTCACCCCTCCACTTT.

This clone was found a few times. The CDR3 is CASSLVGTAGEAFF. CDR3 DNA: TGTGCCAGCAGCTTGGTTGGGACCGCGGGTGAAGCTTTCTTT. This chain joins TRBV5-4 and TRBJ1-1; D perhaps matches TRBD1 (5 bases). Trimming left V 0 bases short and J 7 bases short, with 13 bases between. CDR3 size: 14 residues. CDR1 is SGHNT and CDR2 is YYREEE in the germline V gene (reference sequence).

This rearrangement joins TRBV19 to TRBJ2-1, with a weak D call TRBD2 (7 bases). Germline lookup yields CDR1 LNHDA and CDR2 SQIVND (reference sequence). Trimming stripped 3 bases from V and 6 bases from J, with 18 bases between. The CDR3 runs to 16 residues. The DNA for the CDR3 is TGTGCCAGTAGTATTTGGGGGCCGGCGGGGGCCAATGAGCAGTTCTTC. The encoded protein is CASSIWGPAGANEQFF. The variable domain in full, with the rest retrieved from reference TRBV19 and TRBJ2-1, is DGGITQSPKYLFRKEGQNVTLSCEQNLNHDAMYWYRQDPGQGLRLIYYSQIVNDFQKGDIAEGYSVSREKKESFPLTVTSAQKNPTAFYLCASSIWGPAGANEQFFGPGTRLTVL.

As DNA, the CDR3 is TGTGCCAGCAGCGCCCTGACAGGGAACACTGAAGCTTTCTTT. Amino acid sequence: CASSALTGNTEAFF. The chain combines TRBV9 with TRBJ1-1, with D possibly matching TRBD1 (6 bases). The germline gives CDR1 SGDLS, CDR2 YYNGEE. The CDR3 extends over 14 amino acids. V was clipped by 3 bases and J by 1 base, with 10 bases between them. The full variable domain, rest sourced from reference TRBV9 and TRBJ1-1, is DSGVTQTPKHLITATGQRVTLRCSPRSGDLSVYWYQQSLDQGLQFLIQYYNGEERAKGNILERFSAQQFPDLHSELNLSSLELGDSALYFCASSALTGNTEAFFGQGTRLTVV.

The chain joins TRBV18 to TRBJ2-5; D not certain. CDR3 length equals 12 residues. CDR1 and CDR2 from the germline V gene are KGHSH and LQKENI. V was clipped by 3 bases and J by 1 base, with 3 bases between them. CDR3 protein: CASSPGQETQYF. CDR3 in DNA: TGTGCCAGCTCACCGGGCCAAGAGACCCAGTACTTC.

This clone has just a few counts. V gene TRBV21-1 combines with J gene TRBJ1-5; no check of the table's D call, TRBD1, against the DNA was made. TRBV21-1 is a known pseudogene. The CDR3 has 16 amino acids. CDR3 nucleotide sequence: TGTGCCAGCAACCCCGGGGGACAGGCCTTCAATCAGCCCCAGCATTTT. Amino acid sequence: CASNPGGQAFNQPQHF.

This clone was seen a few times. The DNA of the CDR3 is TGCGCCGAATCCAGGAGTAGCGGGAGGAGGGAGAGTAGGGAGACCCAGTACTTC. It yields the protein CAESRSSGRRESRETQYF. The rearrangement joins TRBV5-1 to TRBJ2-5; TRBD2 matches at 10 bases. After removal of 10 bases from V and 5 bases from J, the junction contained 23 bases not matched to a gene. The CDR3 is 18 residues long. Germline CDR1 SGHRS, CDR2 YFSETQ.

This clone was detected once. The chain couples TRBV2 to TRBJ2-3, with 11 bases lining up with TRBD1. CDR3 size: 15 residues. V dropped 6 bases and J dropped 2; count of bases not matched to a gene: 4. Germline V gene data show CDR1 as SNHLY and CDR2 as FYNNEI. The CDR3 sequence is CASSGQGAVTDTQYF. CDR3 bases: TGTGCCAGCAGCGGACAGGGGGCAGTCACAGATACGCAGTATTTT.

This sequence joins TRBV24-1 and TRBJ2-1, with TRBD1 matching 10 bases. Germline CDR1 is KGHDR and CDR2 is SFDVKD. The CDR3 covers 14 residues. V lost 4 bases to trimming and J lost 12 bases; unmatched junction nucleotides: 8. CDR3 coding DNA: TGTGCCACCAGTGACTCTGGACAGGGGGGACTGCAGTTCTTC. Encoded protein: CATSDSGQGGLQFF.

J is TRBJ1-2 and V is TRBV19; TRBD1 might be the D (5 bases). Germline V gene lookup returns CDR1 LNHDA and CDR2 SQIVND (reference sequence). V was shortened by 3 bases and J by 8 bases, with 13 bases between the two germline ends. CDR3 size: 13 residues. CDR3 sequence: CASSIWGQGGYTF. CDR3 bases: TGTGCCAGTAGTATCTGGGGCCAAGGGGGCTACACCTTC. Based on the CDR3 plus reference TRBV19 and TRBJ1-2, the full variable domain is DGGITQSPKYLFRKEGQNVTLSCEQNLNHDAMYWYRQDPGQGLRLIYYSQIVNDFQKGDIAEGYSVSREKKESFPLTVTSAQKNPTAFYLCASSIWGQGGYTFGSGTRLTVV.

This chain joins TRBV18 and TRBJ2-5, with 9 positions matching TRBD1. This CDR3 region has 18 residues. V was pared by 3 bases and J by 5 bases, with 16 bases of the junction left unmatched. Germline CDR1 and CDR2: KGHSH and LQKENI. CDR3 amino acids: CASSPRIPGTGYRETQYF. In DNA, the CDR3 is TGTGCCAGCTCACCGAGAATACCCGGGACAGGGTATCGGGAGACCCAGTACTTC.

The rearrangement uses TRBV2 and TRBJ2-2; D is perhaps TRBD1 or TRBD2 (5 bases each). From germline, CDR1 is SNHLY and CDR2 FYNNEI. V shed 8 bases and J shed 4 bases, with 8 bases lying between them. The CDR3 length is 12 residues. The chain's CDR3 is CASWGPTGELFF. CDR3 sequence (DNA): TGTGCCAGCTGGGGACCCACCGGGGAGCTGTTTTTT.

The rearrangement links TRBV7-9 to TRBJ2-2; 9 positions match TRBD1. The germline V gene has CDR1 SEHNR and CDR2 FQNEAQ (reference sequence). CDR3 length: 15 amino acids. Trimming removed 5 bases from V and 6 bases from J; junction bases left unmatched: 7. The CDR3 sequence: CASSPGTGSAGELFF. The CDR3 DNA sequence: TGTGCCAGCAGCCCGGGGACAGGGTCGGCCGGGGAGCTGTTTTTT.

V and J are TRBV19 and TRBJ1-1; D possibly corresponds to TRBD1 (6 bases). Germline values: CDR1 LNHDA, CDR2 SQIVND (reference sequence). CDR3 length: 14 amino acids. The V end was cut by 3 bases, the J end by 3 bases, with 11 bases between. DNA of the CDR3: TGTGCCAGTAGTATGGGGCAGGGGCACACTGAAGCTTTCTTT. Translated: CASSMGQGHTEAFF.

V gene TRBV6-5 combines with J gene TRBJ1-5; TRBD1 is a possible D gene (6 bases). Trimming took off 7 bases at V and 5 bases at J, with 18 bases between the two ends. This CDR3 contains 15 residues. Germline lookup yields CDR1 MNHEY and CDR2 SVGAGI. As DNA, the CDR3 is TGTGCCAGCACCAGTAACAGGGAAGGCTATCAGCCCCAGCATTTT. Protein: CASTSNREGYQPQHF.